Following are 29 T cell receptor beta chains from one sample sequenced in a study of T cells in Graves' hyperthyroidism and ophthalmopathy. TCR beta CDR3 regions were amplified from RNA transcripts. RT-PCR in the first round (using the HTBI primer set) targeted the TCR CDR3. MiXCR, run by TCRdb on the multiplex PCR reads, gives a single entry per CDR3 protein. The table shows 330,000 or so distinct CDR3 sequences, with about a sixth occurring only once. The specimen sequenced was blood. These receptors were taken from a woman aged 40 to 50 with Graves' ophthalmopathy.

This clonotype has at least ten counts. The chain combines TRBV12-3 or TRBV12-4 with TRBJ2-7; D gene ambiguous. This CDR3 is 13 amino acids long. With 5 bases removed from V and 3 bases from J, the gap between germline ends came to 11 bases. CDR3 in amino acids: CASSPLDGYEQYF. The DNA of the CDR3 is TGTGCCAGCAGTCCCCTCGACGGCTACGAGCAGTACTTC.

This clonotype was detected ten times or more. The genes are TRBV20-1 and TRBJ1-5; D is possibly TRBD1 (5 bases). The CDR3 is 13 amino acids. Germline loops: CDR1 DFQATT, CDR2 SNEGSKA (reference sequence). Trimming took 6 bases from V and 6 from J, leaving 15 bases between them. The CDR3 loop reads CSASQAFGQPQHF. The CDR3 bases are TGCAGTGCATCACAGGCCTTCGGTCAGCCCCAGCATTTT.

The sample holds many counts of this clonotype. This sequence joins TRBV12-3 or TRBV12-4 and TRBJ2-5; D possibly uses TRBD1 or TRBD2 (5 bases each). The V gene lost 3 bases and the J gene lost 4 bases, with 9 bases spanning the gap. The CDR3 sequence is 13 residues long. CDR3 loop: CASSLGTGETQYF. The CDR3 region has the DNA TGTGCCAGCAGTTTGGGGACGGGAGAGACCCAGTACTTC.

This clonotype was seen ten or more times. The chain joins TRBV30 to TRBJ1-3; D not certain. Trimming left V 6 bases short and J 3 bases short, with 18 bases between. Germline CDR1 reads GTSNPN; CDR2 reads SVGIG (reference sequence). This CDR3 spans 15 amino acids. The CDR3 bases are TGTGCCTGCGCCTCTGGGCTACGCCATGGAAACACCATATATTTT. Translation: CACASGLRHGNTIYF.

This clonotype appeared many times. V usage is TRBV28 and J usage is TRBJ2-5, with 7 bases identical to TRBD1. The germline gives CDR1 MDHEN, CDR2 SYDVKM. The V gene end was trimmed by 5 bases and the J gene end by 0 bases; junction bases not matched to a gene: 12. The CDR3 runs to 17 residues. CDR3 residues: CASSPHGQDEYQETQYF. CDR3 bases: TGTGCCAGCAGTCCCCACGGACAGGACGAGTACCAAGAGACCCAGTACTTC.

This clonotype occurred many times. The chain is built from TRBV2 and TRBJ1-1, with D maybe TRBD1 (5 bases). The CDR3 contains 10 residues. Trimming took 10 bases from V and 4 from J, leaving 7 bases between them. Germline values: CDR1 SNHLY, CDR2 FYNNEI. For the CDR3, the DNA is TGTGCCACGAGGGGCACTGAAGCTTTCTTT. It yields the protein CATRGTEAFF.

The table lists this clonotype with many counts. The chain combines TRBV25-1 with TRBJ2-7; maybe TRBD1 (6 bases). The V and J ends lost 0 bases and 6 bases respectively, with 15 bases between them. The CDR3 length is 15 residues. Germline lookup yields CDR1 MGHDK and CDR2 SYGVNS. The CDR3 here is CASSEYGTYSSEQYF. CDR3 in DNA: TGTGCCAGCAGTGAATACGGGACATACTCCAGCGAGCAGTACTTC.

Remarks on this clonotype: This may be a read error: a much more frequent sequence differs by one nucleotide. The chain uses TRBV28 and TRBJ1-1; the D is unclear. The CDR3 consists of 15 residues. CDR1 and CDR2 (germline): MDHEN, SYDVKM. The CDR3 protein is CDSRPAVPMKTEAFF. CDR3 DNA: TGTGACAGCAGACCGGCAGTCCCCATGAAGACTGAAGCTTTCTTT.

This clonotype was recorded at least ten times. The genes are TRBV5-6 and TRBJ2-4; D perhaps matches TRBD2 (5 bases). V shed 3 bases and J shed 6 bases, with 13 bases lying between them. Germline V lookup: CDR1 SGHDT, CDR2 YYEEEE. The CDR3 is 14 residues long. CDR3: CASSSVGVPNIQYF. CDR3 coding DNA: TGTGCCAGCAGCTCCGTGGGAGTACCAAACATTCAGTACTTC.

This clonotype was recorded at least ten times. The chain couples TRBV27 to TRBJ2-7, with 8 bases lining up with TRBD2. The CDR3 sequence is 15 residues long. V dropped 0 bases and J dropped 3; count of bases not matched to a gene: 4. Germline loops: CDR1 MNHEY, CDR2 SMNVEV (reference sequence). Written as DNA, the CDR3 is TGTGCCAGCAGTTTATCGCGGGGGGCTAACTACGAGCAGTACTTC. Amino acids: CASSLSRGANYEQYF.

This clonotype occurred many times. The chain couples TRBV7-2 to TRBJ2-5; D gene uncertain. Germline CDR1 SGHTA, CDR2 FQGNSA. The length of the CDR3 is 13 residues. Trimming stripped 0 bases from V and 3 bases from J, with 5 bases between. DNA for the CDR3: TGTGCCAGCAGCTTAGCCCAGGAAGAGACCCAGTACTTC. This gives the protein CASSLAQEETQYF.

The sample holds many counts of this clonotype. The chain links TRBV28 to TRBJ2-5; D gene uncertain. The V end lost 0 bases, the J end lost 7 bases, and 15 bases lay between the germline ends. The CDR3 loop spans 15 amino acids. Germline V gene sequence: CDR1 MDHEN, CDR2 SYDVKM. CDR3 DNA sequence: TGTGCCAGCAGTTTATGGGGCCTCCCGGCCGGGACCCAGTACTTC. Amino acids: CASSLWGLPAGTQYF.

This clonotype came up a few times. The chain couples TRBV6-1 to TRBJ2-6; unclear D gene. Germline CDR1 MNHNS, CDR2 SASEGT. V was trimmed by 8 bases and J by 2 bases, leaving 7 bases between them. The CDR3 spans 13 residues. The CDR3 DNA is TGTGCCAGCGATCAAGCTGGGGCCAACGTCCTGACTTTC. Its translation: CASDQAGANVLTF.

At least ten counts were recorded for this clonotype. J is TRBJ1-1 and V is TRBV29-1; D gene unclear. The germline V and J ends were trimmed by 7 bases and 5 bases, with 11 bases remaining between them. CDR1 SQVTM and CDR2 ANQGSEA come from the germline V gene. The CDR3 runs 11 residues. The CDR3 DNA follows: TGCAGCGGCCACAAAGAAACTGAAGCTTTCTTT. Translation gives CSGHKETEAFF. Combining the CDR3 with reference TRBV29-1 and TRBJ1-1 gives the whole variable domain SAVISQKPSRDICQRGTSLTIQCQVDSQVTMMFWYRQQPGQSLTLIATANQGSEATYESGFVIDKFPISRPNLTFSTLTVSNMSPEDSSIYLCSGHKETEAFFGQGTRLTVV.

Ten or more counts support this clonotype. The chain employs TRBV4-2 and TRBJ1-1, with D uncertain. The CDR3 loop spans 15 amino acids. V dropped 0 bases and J dropped 5 bases, with 13 bases sitting between them. The germline gives CDR1 LGHNA, CDR2 YNFKEQ. The CDR3 DNA reads TGTGCCAGCAGCCAAGAGAGGGCAGGTTGGACTGAAGCTTTCTTT. Protein sequence: CASSQERAGWTEAFF.

The chain couples TRBV27 to TRBJ1-1; D is ambiguous. The germline CDR1 and CDR2 sequences are MNHEY and SMNVEV (reference sequence). The length of the CDR3 is 13 residues. The germline V and J ends were trimmed by 7 bases and 3 bases, with 12 bases remaining between them. The CDR3 reads CASKDTGYTEAFF. CDR3 nucleotide sequence: TGTGCCAGCAAAGACACCGGTTACACTGAAGCTTTCTTT.

Many counts were recorded for this clonotype. This rearrangement joins TRBV28 to TRBJ1-5, with a possible D match to TRBD1 (5 bases). The V gene's germline CDR1 is MDHEN and CDR2 SYDVKM. V lost 10 bases to trimming and J lost 3 bases, with 13 bases between them. This CDR3 contains 13 residues. As DNA, the CDR3 is TGTGCCACCCAGGGAGTACCCAATCAGCCCCAGCATTTT. Its protein is CATQGVPNQPQHF. The variable domain in full, with the rest retrieved from reference TRBV28 and TRBJ1-5, is DVKVTQSSRYLVKRTGEKVFLECVQDMDHENMFWYRQDPGLGLRLIYFSYDVKMKEKGDIPEGYSVSREKKERFSLILESASTNQTSMYLCATQGVPNQPQHFGDGTRLSIL.

This clonotype was found many times. This rearrangement joins TRBV30 to TRBJ1-5, with no clear D. Per germline, CDR1 GTSNPN and CDR2 SVGIG (reference sequence). V was shortened by 2 bases and J by 2 bases, with 10 bases between the two germline ends. The CDR3 is 14 residues long. The CDR3 DNA follows: TGTGCCTGGAGTTTGGGGTCGGGCAATCAGCCCCAGCATTTT. It is translated as CAWSLGSGNQPQHF.

This clonotype has ten or more counts. This chain joins TRBV6-5 and TRBJ2-4; 9 positions match TRBD1. Germline CDR1 is MNHEY and CDR2 is SVGAGI. The CDR3 is 17 residues long. The junction had 11 bases not matched to a gene; V was cut back by 0 bases and J by 8 bases. The CDR3 reads CASSYSKGTGSRDIQYF. In nucleotides, the CDR3 is TGTGCCAGCAGTTACTCGAAGGGGACAGGGAGTAGAGACATTCAGTACTTC.

Ten or more counts support this clonotype. V is TRBV12-3 or TRBV12-4 and J is TRBJ2-7; TRBD1 aligns across 9 bases. The CDR3 extends over 16 amino acids. V gave up 2 bases and J gave up 2 bases; unmatched junction bases: 7. The CDR3 DNA reads as TGTGCCAGCAGTTTATCTGGACAGGGGTTCCCCTACGAGCAGTACTTC. This translates into CASSLSGQGFPYEQYF.

The chain employs TRBV5-1 and TRBJ2-6, with 7 bases lining up with TRBD1. The CDR3 runs to 17 residues. V lost 3 bases and J lost 4; bases outside the gene matches: 10. Germline CDR1 is SGHRS and CDR2 is YFSETQ. CDR3 loop: CASSSDRMYSGANVLTF. The CDR3, as DNA: TGCGCCAGCAGCTCGGACAGGATGTATTCCGGGGCCAACGTCCTGACTTTC.

The chain recombines TRBV2 with TRBJ2-6, with D unclear. V was shortened by 10 bases and J by 0 bases, with 13 bases between the two germline ends. The germline gives CDR1 SNHLY, CDR2 FYNNEI. CDR3 length: 15 amino acids. CDR3 sequence: CATYLTSSGANVLTF. CDR3 nucleotide sequence: TGTGCCACTTACCTGACAAGCTCTGGGGCCAACGTCCTGACTTTC.

The chain couples TRBV6-1 to TRBJ1-5; D is possibly TRBD1 (6 bases). Germline CDR1 is MNHNS and CDR2 is SASEGT. This CDR3 has 13 residues. Between the trimmed V and J ends, which lost 6 bases and 8 bases, there was a span of 14 bases. The CDR3 loop reads CASSPTGSKPQHF. Here the CDR3 DNA reads TGTGCCAGCAGCCCAACAGGGAGTAAGCCCCAGCATTTT.

The gene calls are TRBV2 and TRBJ2-7, with a weak D call TRBD1 (6 bases). This CDR3 region has 15 residues. Germline V gene data show CDR1 as SNHLY and CDR2 as FYNNEI. The V end was cut by 5 bases, the J end by 6 bases, with 20 bases between. CDR3 nucleotide sequence: TGTGCCAGCAGTCCCCCTCTGGGGCGGACAGCCGAGCAGTACTTC. Its protein product is CASSPPLGRTAEQYF.

This clonotype has at least ten counts. The chain combines TRBV20-1 with TRBJ2-7; 14 nucleotides agree with TRBD2. The CDR3 length is 17 residues. V was pared by 3 bases and J by 2 bases, with 9 bases of the junction left unmatched. Looked up from germline, CDR1 is DFQATT and CDR2 is SNEGSKA (reference sequence). CDR3 loop: CSASGGTSGRGAYEQYF. The CDR3 DNA reads as TGCAGTGCTAGTGGGGGGACTAGCGGGAGAGGGGCCTACGAGCAGTACTTC.

This clonotype was seen repeatedly, ten times or more. The chain combines TRBV5-5 with TRBJ2-5, with D unresolved. The CDR3 is made up of 16 amino acids. Looked up from germline, CDR1 is SGHKS and CDR2 is YYEKEE (reference sequence). V was cut by 0 bases and J by 1 base, with 13 bases left in between. This chain's CDR3 is CASSLGGLVPQETQYF. The CDR3 coding sequence is TGTGCCAGCAGCTTGGGGGGTCTGGTCCCCCAAGAGACCCAGTACTTC.

In this sample, this clonotype turned up many times. The chain combines TRBV6-2 or TRBV6-3 with TRBJ2-5, with D possibly being TRBD1 (5 bases). The ends were cut back, 7 bases at V and 4 bases at J, with 13 bases in the middle. Germline V gene sequence: CDR1 MNHEY, CDR2 SVGEGT. CDR3 length: 13 amino acids. In DNA form, the CDR3 reads TGTGCCAGCATTGGGGCGCCAATAGAGACCCAGTACTTC. Translated: CASIGAPIETQYF.

V usage is TRBV19 and J usage is TRBJ2-2; D might be TRBD2 (5 bases). Germline V gene data show CDR1 as LNHDA and CDR2 as SQIVND (reference sequence). This CDR3 is 13 amino acids long. The ends were cut back, 7 bases at V and 7 bases at J, with 13 bases in the middle. CDR3 nucleotides: TGTGCCAGTAATTTTGCTCGGGGCGGGGAGCTGTTTTTT. This codes for CASNFARGGELFF.

This clonotype occurred many times. The CDR3 spells CASRSDRDPHRAFF. The CDR3 DNA reads as TGTGCCAGCAGATCCGACCGGGACCCCCATCGGGCTTTCTTT. The chain is built from TRBV6-2 or TRBV6-3 and TRBJ1-1; D is perhaps TRBD1 (5 bases). The CDR3 loop spans 14 amino acids. In germline, CDR1 is MNHEY, CDR2 SVGEGT. V dropped 6 bases and J dropped 11 bases, with 22 bases sitting between them.